This is a list of T cell receptor beta chains from one sample in a study of T cells expressing NK-cell markers. From the 5' RACE reads, TCRdb lists one entry per CDR3 protein and no DNA. The clone table shows about 260,000 distinct CDR3 sequences, with the ten largest holding 4.2%. Sample: blood T cells: a sorted CD56 or NKG2C T cell subset, CD4+ or CD8+ T cells, or bulk PBMC T cells (not recorded which). The source of these receptors is a woman aged 18 to 75 in good health. Both conserved end residues are part of each CDR3.

V	J	CDR3
TRBV7-9	TRBJ2-2	CASSLWSGTDTGELFF
TRBV6-1	TRBJ2-2	CASINSLGLAAGTGELFF
TRBV6-5	TRBJ2-2	CASSYQVSGELFF
TRBV4-3	TRBJ2-5	CASSQEPGPLQETQYF
TRBV9	TRBJ1-2	CASSPRYNTGYGYTF
TRBV20-1	TRBJ2-1	CSAKAESSYNEQFF
TRBV29-1	TRBJ2-4	CSAGTSGSVGNIQYF
TRBV5-1	TRBJ2-1	CASTLDSYNEQFF
TRBV12-3/TRBV12-4	TRBJ2-2	CASSRQGAYSNTGELFF
TRBV7-3	TRBJ1-6	CASSLLPYNSPLHF
TRBV2	TRBJ1-5	CASSEDSSYSNQPQHF
TRBV19	TRBJ2-1	CASSTPRHRGDEQFF
TRBV7-7	TRBJ2-3	CASSPIAGSTDTQYF
TRBV5-1	TRBJ2-2	CASSSGQGTNTGELFF
TRBV20-1	TRBJ1-5	CSAKGQGTVSNQPQHF
TRBV6-5	TRBJ2-1	CASSYFGTGPYNEQFF
TRBV10-3	TRBJ2-3	CAISDGVQGNTDTQYF
TRBV7-2	TRBJ1-1	CASSSGQTNTEAFF
TRBV7-2	TRBJ2-3	CASSSAGTSRSDTQYF
TRBV6-5	TRBJ2-1	CASSYSSPDNEQFF
TRBV5-1	TRBJ1-1	CASSFIGTDTEAFF
TRBV29-1	TRBJ2-4	CSVEVGGSLAKNIQYF
TRBV5-1	TRBJ2-1	CASSLTSGVGEQFF
TRBV11-2	TRBJ2-1	CASSLVGSGYNEQFF
TRBV3-1	TRBJ1-2	CASSHLTGRSASLYGYTF
TRBV30	TRBJ1-1	CAWSVYSSRAFF